A selection of T cell receptor beta chains follows, all from one sample in a study of blood T cell repertoires in COVID-19. Using immunoSEQ multiplex PCR, the repertoire was profiled, and TCRdb retains in-frame clones only, with some absent. The sample includes hundreds of thousands of clones, just under 85% seen only once; the top ten take around 4.2%. The sequencing input was peripheral blood. Receptors were obtained from a woman between 50 and 59 years old with active or convalescent COVID-19. CDR3s include the opening cysteine and the closing phenylalanine or tryptophan. D genes are given only for firm matches. Clone size, where shown, is once, few, many, or a class for clones that have expanded.

cdr3_nt cdr3_aa j_call v_call d_call clone_size
TGTGCCAGCAGTAACCTAGTGGGGCGCGTTGGATCCTACGAGCAGTACTTC CASSNLVGRVGSYEQYF TRBJ2-7 TRBV25-1 - -
TGTGCCAGCAGCGTAGAAGAGGGGAGGGATGAAGCTTTCTTT CASSVEEGRDEAFF TRBJ1-1 TRBV9 - -
TGTGCCTCGACTGTTAGCTCTGGAAACACCATATATTTT CASTVSSGNTIYF TRBJ1-3 TRBV7-2 - few
TGCGCCAGCAGCTTTATGGACAGGGCTTCCTACGAGCAGTACTTC CASSFMDRASYEQYF TRBJ2-7 TRBV5-1 TRBD1 -
TGTGCCAGCAGCGCCCGGACGGGATATAGCACAGATACGCAGTATTTT CASSARTGYSTDTQYF TRBJ2-3 TRBV13 - -
TGTGCCAGCAACGGGAGGGGTGGGGAGACCCAGTACTTC CASNGRGGETQYF TRBJ2-5 TRBV6-6 TRBD2 -
TGTGCCAGCAGCCAAGATCTGACGACTAGCGGGGCCCTTTCGTCCTTC CASSQDLTTSGALSSF TRBJ2-7 TRBV4-2 TRBD2 -
TGTGCCAGCAGTCGCAGTGGGGCGGGAGGGCCATACAATGAGCAGTTCTTC CASSRSGAGGPYNEQFF TRBJ2-1 TRBV27 TRBD2 -
TGTGCCACCCAATACGGGTATAATTCACCCCTCCACTTT CATQYGYNSPLHF TRBJ1-6 TRBV2 - -
TGTGCCAGTAGTCCAAGGCGTGGGGGAGGTGGCTATGGCTACACCTTC CASSPRRGGGGYGYTF TRBJ1-2 TRBV19 - many
TGTGCCTCCCTGACTAGCGGGAGTGTCGGGGAGCTGTTTTTT CASLTSGSVGELFF TRBJ2-2 TRBV30 TRBD2 -
TGCGCCAGCAGCTTGCCGGGACAGGGGGCTAGTAGCAATCAGCCCCAGCATTTT CASSLPGQGASSNQPQHF TRBJ1-5 TRBV5-1 TRBD1 -
TGTGCCAGCTCACCAGCCGACAGGCAGCGGCCCCAAGAGACCCAGTACTTC CASSPADRQRPQETQYF TRBJ2-5 TRBV18 - -
TGTGCCAGTCGAGAGAATACAGGGATCTCCAAACCTTTGAGCTCCTATAATTCACCCCTCCACTTT CASRENTGISKPLSSYNSPLHF TRBJ1-6 TRBV2 - -
TGTGCCAGCAGCATCACAGGGGGCCGGGACTATGGCTACACCTTC CASSITGGRDYGYTF TRBJ1-2 TRBV9 TRBD1 -
TGTGCCAGCAGCCCGCAGGGGGTGAACACTGAAGCTTTCTTT CASSPQGVNTEAFF TRBJ1-1 TRBV7-2 TRBD1 -
TGTGCCTGGAGTCGAGACAGGGGGAAGGATACGCAGTATTTT CAWSRDRGKDTQYF TRBJ2-3 TRBV30 TRBD1 -
TGCGCCAGCAGCCAACGATCGGCGGGGACAGGGGATGAAAAACTGTTTTTT CASSQRSAGTGDEKLFF TRBJ1-4 TRBV4-1 TRBD1 -
TGTGCCAGCAGGGCAGACTATAATTCACCCCTCCACTTT CASRADYNSPLHF TRBJ1-6 TRBV25-1 - -
TGTGCCAGCAGCCTAGCCGGATCACAAGCTTTCTTT CASSLAGSQAFF TRBJ1-1 TRBV12-3/TRBV12-4 - -
TGTGCCACCAGCAGAGGAGACAGGGCGAACTATGGCTACACCTTC CATSRGDRANYGYTF TRBJ1-2 TRBV15 TRBD1 -
TGTGCCAGCAGCCTCGAGCGGGTGTTCCAAGAGACCCAGTACTTC CASSLERVFQETQYF TRBJ2-5 TRBV2 - few
TGTGCCAGCAGCATTACAGGGTCTGGCACCGGGGAGCTGTTTTTT CASSITGSGTGELFF TRBJ2-2 TRBV5-6 - -
TGTGCCAGCAGCTTGGGGCTAGCGGGAAACAATGAGCAGTTCTTC CASSLGLAGNNEQFF TRBJ2-1 TRBV5-4 TRBD2 -
TGTGCCAGCAGCCGCCGGCTAGCGGGATGGAATGAGCAGTTCTTC CASSRRLAGWNEQFF TRBJ2-1 TRBV7-3 TRBD2 -
TGTGCCAGCAGTCCCAGGACAGCGAACGGGGAGCTGTTTTTT CASSPRTANGELFF TRBJ2-2 TRBV6-5 - -
TGTGCCAGCAGTTCCAAAGGACAGGGGCGGAGAAACTATGGCTACACCTTC CASSSKGQGRRNYGYTF TRBJ1-2 TRBV28 TRBD1 -
TGTGCCAGCAGCCATGGGACAGGTCTCATCTCTGGAAACACCATATATTTT CASSHGTGLISGNTIYF TRBJ1-3 TRBV14 TRBD1 -
TGCGCCAGCACAGGGGACTATGGCTACACCTTC CASTGDYGYTF TRBJ1-2 TRBV10-2 - -
TGTGCCAGCAGCTTGGGGAACGGGTCAATAATCTCCTACGAGCAGTACTTC CASSLGNGSIISYEQYF TRBJ2-7 TRBV5-6 - -
TGCGCCAGCAGCTTGGTAGGGAGGGCCGTCGACGAGCAGTACTTC CASSLVGRAVDEQYF TRBJ2-7 TRBV5-1 TRBD2 -
TGTGCCAGCTCACGGGATGTCAGGGGCAGGAGCACTGAAGCTTTCTTT CASSRDVRGRSTEAFF TRBJ1-1 TRBV18 - -
TGTGCCAGTAGTTCCCATGGGAGGGGTTCCTATGGCTACACCTTC CASSSHGRGSYGYTF TRBJ1-2 TRBV19 - -
TGTGCCAGCAGCTTAGATCGGGGGTACAATGAGCAGTTCTTC CASSLDRGYNEQFF TRBJ2-1 TRBV7-9 - -
TGTGCCAGCAGAGTAGCAGCGGGAGTTAGCACCGGGGAGCTGTTTTTT CASRVAAGVSTGELFF TRBJ2-2 TRBV27 TRBD2 few
TGTGCCAGCAGCCCCGTGGCCAGCGGAGCCTACAATGAGCAGTTCTTC CASSPVASGAYNEQFF TRBJ2-1 TRBV7-8 - -
TGTGCCAGCAGTTCTCCAGCAGGGGGCTGGGGAGATACGCAGTATTTT CASSSPAGGWGDTQYF TRBJ2-3 TRBV28 TRBD1 many
TGTGCCAGCAGTCTGACAGGGGGTGTTTCACCCCTCCACTTT CASSLTGGVSPLHF TRBJ1-6 TRBV27 TRBD1 -
TGTGCCAGCACTTTAAGTACAGAGATTGAAGCTTTCTTT CASTLSTEIEAFF TRBJ1-1 TRBV28 - -
TGTGCCAGCAGGTACCCACCTGGACACAGGAACACTGAAGCTTTCTTT CASRYPPGHRNTEAFF TRBJ1-1 TRBV25-1 - -
TGTGCCAGCAGACTTGCGGGAGTTCTAGATACGCAGTATTTT CASRLAGVLDTQYF TRBJ2-3 TRBV6-5 TRBD2 -
TGTGCCACAGTGGGGACAGGACGGGGTATGGGTGGCTACACCTTC CATVGTGRGMGGYTF TRBJ1-2 TRBV6-5 TRBD1 few
TGCAGCGCCTGGGACAGTCTCGTAACTAATGAAAAACTGTTTTTT CSAWDSLVTNEKLFF TRBJ1-4 TRBV29-1 TRBD1 -